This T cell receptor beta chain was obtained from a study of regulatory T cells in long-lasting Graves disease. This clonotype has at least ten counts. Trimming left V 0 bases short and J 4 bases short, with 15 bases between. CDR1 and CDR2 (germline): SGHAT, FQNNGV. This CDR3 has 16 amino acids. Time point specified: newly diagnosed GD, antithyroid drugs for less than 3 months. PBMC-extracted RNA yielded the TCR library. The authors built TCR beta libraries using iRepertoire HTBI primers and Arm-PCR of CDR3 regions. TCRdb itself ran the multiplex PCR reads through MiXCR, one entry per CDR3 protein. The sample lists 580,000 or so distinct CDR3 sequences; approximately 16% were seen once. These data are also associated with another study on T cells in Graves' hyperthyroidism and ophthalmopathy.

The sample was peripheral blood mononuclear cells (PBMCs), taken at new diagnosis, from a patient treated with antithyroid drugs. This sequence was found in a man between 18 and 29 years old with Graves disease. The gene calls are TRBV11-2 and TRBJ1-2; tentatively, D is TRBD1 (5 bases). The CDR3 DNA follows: TGTGCCAGCAGCTTAGAGATCGACAGATTGGGCTATGGCTACACCTTC. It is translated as CASSLEIDRLGYGYTF.